The source of this TCR beta chain is a study of blood T cell repertoires in COVID-19. Study context: PBMCs, B-cell-depleted T cells, or T cells were the source of the cDNA or gDNA that made up the material.

Only in-frame clones appear in the TCRdb table, and some are missing; sequencing was by immunoSEQ multiplex PCR. The sample records 76,000 or so clones, around nine tenths being singletons. CDR3 size: 16 residues. Trimming removed 0 bases at V and 9 bases at J, with 18 bases between. In germline, CDR1 is LNHNV, CDR2 YYDKDF (reference sequence). This clone has more than one count but fewer than ten. The sequence was collected from a human donor in a cohort sampled during active COVID-19. The chain combines TRBV15 with TRBJ1-5; tentatively, D is TRBD1 (5 bases). The material sequenced was peripheral blood. CDR3 in DNA: TGTGCCACCAGCAGAGACCACCTAGGGGCTCCGGGGCCCCAGCATTTT. It codes for CATSRDHLGAPGPQHF.